This T cell receptor (beta chain) comes out of a study of blood T cell repertoires in COVID-19. Looked up from germline, CDR1 is MDHEN and CDR2 is SYDVKM. V was clipped by 6 bases and J by 2 bases, with 11 bases between them. The CDR3 runs 15 residues. The protocol was immunoSEQ multiplex PCR, while the TCRdb copy is restricted to in-frame clones and leaves out a portion. This table holds roughly 220,000 clones, about 91% found once. Source material: PBMCs or T cells enriched from blood (not recorded which). The receptor was isolated from a woman in her forties or fifties with acute COVID-19. The rearrangement uses TRBV28 and TRBJ2-6; D is perhaps TRBD2 (5 bases). The chain's CDR3 is CASRDLQPGANVLTF. The DNA for the CDR3 is TGTGCCAGCAGGGACTTACAGCCTGGGGCCAACGTCCTGACTTTC. Based on the CDR3 plus reference TRBV28 and TRBJ2-6, the full variable domain is DVKVTQSSRYLVKRTGEKVFLECVQDMDHENMFWYRQDPGLGLRLIYFSYDVKMKEKGDIPEGYSVSREKKERFSLILESASTNQTSMYLCASRDLQPGANVLTFGAGSRLTVL.